This T cell receptor (beta chain) was found in a study of T-cell reconstitution after alpha-beta-depleted transplantation in children. This clonotype was detected a few times. Unique molecular identifiers were built into the TCRbeta library. TCRdb independently ran MiXCR on the PCR reads; one entry per CDR3 protein. The table lists almost 400,000 distinct CDR3 sequences, about a fifth of them singletons. This receptor was obtained from a human donor who donated a stem cell graft to a child with acute myeloid leukemia. Sequenced material: PBMCs from the stem cell graft donor, taken from the stem cell graft.

The CDR3 reads CSARGGAVGGALYEQYF. Written as DNA, the CDR3 is TGCAGTGCTAGAGGGGGGGCGGTCGGGGGGGCCCTCTACGAGCAGTACTTC. V usage is TRBV20-1 and J usage is TRBJ2-7; 8 bases align to TRBD2. This CDR3 comprises 17 residues. Losses at the gene ends were 1 base for V and 3 bases for J; bases not matched to a gene: 14. Germline lookup yields CDR1 DFQATT and CDR2 SNEGSKA (reference sequence).